This T cell receptor (beta chain) was captured in a study of CD8 T cells in Susac syndrome. Study at large: Patients with Susac syndrome who were sequenced included 5 or 6 with active disease and eight in remission.

Random hexamers primed reverse transcription of about 0.45 to 1 ug RNA. Multiplex immunoSEQ PCR targeted 54 Vbeta and 13 Jbeta TCR beta segments. TCRdb reprocessed the immunoSEQ multiplex PCR reads with MiXCR, giving one entry per CDR3 protein. Of about 200,000 distinct CDR3 sequences listed, roughly 91% are singletons. General observations from the study: No clonal expansion appeared among CD4+ T cells in Susac patients.

Germline V CDR1 and CDR2: SSHAT, FNYEAQ (reference sequence). This CDR3 spans 14 amino acids. In regard to this clonotype: Its target is not known. The junction differs from germline at one of its ends, possibly a read error.

This receptor was taken from a human donor with Susac syndrome. Sequences were obtained from CD4+ T cells from PBMCs. This chain joins TRBV7-7 and TRBJ2-5, with a possible D match to TRBD2 (6 bases). CDR3 bases: TGTGCTAGCAGCTTAGGTCCTAGCGTAGAGACCCAGTACTTC. It encodes CASSLGPSVETQYF. Full variable domain (outside the CDR3, taken from reference TRBV7-7 and TRBJ2-5): GAGVSQSPRYKVTKRGQDVTLRCDPISSHATLYWYQQALGQGPEFLTYFNYEAQPDKSGLPSDRFSAERPEGSISTLTIQRTEQRDSAMYRCASSLGPSVETQYFGPGTRLLVL.